The T cell receptor beta chain under discussion was sequenced for a study of T cell responses to AZD1222 COVID-19 vaccine (dated by TCRdb to 2020 to 2023). Some background on the complete study: TCR sequencing covered some 250 trial participants: approximately 200 given two doses of AZD1222 and approximately 26 given two doses of MenACWY control vaccine. Trial participants were enrolled by age into 18-55, 56-69 and 70-plus year subgroups, with about 150, 27 and 61 TCR-sequenced participants respectively. Paper-wide results and their limitations: After two AZD1222 doses, both the breadth and the depth of spike-specific TCRs were significantly higher than at day 0 and than in MenACWY recipients. CD4 TCRs associated with the vaccine covered the entire spike protein, and the dominant responses were in regions 160-218 and 743-854. Most participants were white British and females outnumbered males, and the authors suggested that clonal diversity may have been underestimated. Epitopes outside the regions mutated in the B.1.351 and B.1.1.7 variants were reportedly recognized by nearly half of the unique spike-specific TCRs. Because no samples from the day 14 peak response were available, repertoires could be characterized only after the peak T cell response. Conclusions about previously exposed vaccinees are limited, since just six AZD1222 recipients were seropositive for SARS-CoV-2 at baseline. The 56-69-year group was small, and its depth increase did not reach significance, likely because of low power.

From the cysteine through the phenylalanine, the CDR3 covers 15 amino acids. Only the CDR3 DNA stays, 45 bases, in frame from base 1. For CDR1 and CDR2, the germline V gene (reference sequence) lists MNHEY and SMNVEV. Trimming takes 3 bases from V and 1 base from J, and the germline ends sit 11 bases apart. Per the publication, the time point label means: about 28 days (+/-7) after the second vaccine dose. AZD1222 recipients whose second dose came at about 4 weeks and those whose second dose came at about 12 weeks were combined into one group, since spike-specific TCR depth and breadth did not differ between the two schedules. The vaccinee samples were drawn from two UK trials, COV001 and COV002, one of which was a single-blind randomized controlled phase 2/3 trial testing AZD1222 (ChAdOx1 nCoV-19) in healthy adults. For TCRbeta chain sequencing, PBMC samples from trial participants were taken at day 0 and at day 28 after the second dose.

The CDR3 regions of human TCRbeta chains were analyzed by immunosequencing. The authors' pipeline ran thus. TCRs in the repertoires were compared against a reference library of SARS-CoV-2-specific TCRs that had been generated with the MIRA antigen-specificity platform. Breadth meant the fraction of unique TCRs that were SARS-CoV-2-associated, whereas depth meant the fraction of total T cells that were SARS-CoV-2-associated. Using the MIRA data, each spike-specific TCR was mapped to the spike region that the TCR reacts to and placed in a CD4 or CD8 class. Log10-transformed breadth and depth values were compared by one-way ANOVA with Sidak's multiple comparisons tests. The table was pulled from immuneACCESS by TCRdb, which kept in-frame rearrangements only. Such tables lose some clones; where checked, under half of the loss comes from unresolved V genes, and the rest has no known cause. The V and J calls and the clone size are those of that table, but D and trimming were determined from the DNA. This sample comprises more than 150,000 clones, about nine tenths of them detected only once. The biggest ten clones account for around 3.6% of the sample.

In the case of this clone: Its antigen target is currently unknown. No qualities accompany the bases; no much larger clone lies one base away.

This sequence was found in an adult who received the AZD1222 COVID-19 vaccine. The chain is made from TRBV27 and TRBJ2-3; TRBD1 is a possible D gene, resting on 5 matching bases. This specimen consisted of peripheral blood, obtained 28 days after the second AZD1222 dose. The nucleotides are TGTGCCAGCAGTTTGTTCGACAGCGGCACAGATACGCAGTATTTT. This codes for CASSLFDSGTDTQYF.